This TCR beta chain was sequenced for a study of T cell responses to AZD1222 COVID-19 vaccine. Germline V gives CDR1 KGHSH, CDR2 LQKENI. The CDR3 has 14 residues. After removal of 1 base from V and 5 bases from J, the junction contained 1 base not matched to a gene. Sequenced by immunoSEQ multiplex PCR; TCRdb stores in-frame clones only, minus some. Of over 85,000 clones in the sample, around nine tenths are singletons; the top ten hold 2% to 2.5%. To note about this clone: Its specificity is unknown.

Study observations and caveats: Spike-spanning, vaccine-associated CD4 TCRs were dominant at 160-218 and 743-854.

This sequence originates from an adult who received the AZD1222 COVID-19 vaccine. The sequences come from peripheral blood, collected 28 days after the second AZD1222 dose. The chain recombines TRBV18 with TRBJ2-5; 10 positions match TRBD2. In DNA, the CDR3 is TGTGCCAGCTCACCACGGGGACTAGCGGAGACCCAGTACTTC. It encodes CASSPRGLAETQYF.